The text below deals with one T cell receptor (beta chain). Original handling: From reference gene primer amplification, estimates of nucleated cell counts were derived. Produced via immunoSEQ multiplex PCR; TCRdb's table is partial and in-frame only. The V and J calls and the clone size are those of that table, but D and trimming were determined from the DNA. The sample shows around 230,000 clones, approximately 84% of them seen only once. This specimen belongs to a study of blood T cell repertoires in COVID-19. Individuals aged 18 to 89 years were recruited from approximately 24 US areas. Recovery meant two consecutive negative NP/OP PCR tests, professional clearance, or resolved symptoms. There are 13 residues in the CDR3. Trimming removed 2 bases at V and 4 bases at J, with 8 bases between. The germline V gene encodes CDR1 MNHEY and CDR2 SVGAGI.

J is TRBJ1-1 and V is TRBV6-5, with no clear D. The clonotype originates from a man aged 35 to 55 who had recovered from COVID-19. Sequencing used PBMCs or T cells enriched from blood (not recorded which). DNA of the CDR3: TGTGCCAGCAGTTACGCCCCGGGCACTGAAGCTTTCTTT. Translating it yields CASSYAPGTEAFF.